Listed here is a single T cell receptor (beta chain). Its specificity is unknown. V lost 5 bases, J lost 5 bases, and 16 bases lay in between. From germline, CDR1 is LGHNA and CDR2 YNFKEQ. This CDR3 contains 14 residues. Treatment described: oral pan-JAK inhibitor, 5-10 mg twice daily. In alopecia areata patients, both lesional scalp punch biopsies and peripheral blood were collected. This entry belongs to a study of CD8+ T cells in alopecia areata. Findings and limits, study-wide: During tofacitinib treatment, many expanded lesional clones remained in scalp and blood. Scalp samples also contribute reads from the resident alphabeta T cells found in normal skin.

Sequencing relied on a cDNA template that was reverse transcribed from extracted RNA. The method was immunoSEQ multiplex PCR; TCRdb's version includes in-frame clones alone and lacks a portion of them. The repertoire holds under 300,000 clones, with 60% as singletons. This chain uses TRBV4-2 with TRBJ2-7; maybe TRBD1 (6 bases). The sample consisted of CD4+ T cells sorted from blood, taken at week 52, from a patient treated with tofacitinib. This sequence was found in a human donor with alopecia areata. The CDR3 DNA follows: TGTGCCAGCAGCTTGGTCGGACAGCCCCACGAGCAGTACTTC. It translates to CASSLVGQPHEQYF.